This is a list of T cell receptor beta chains from one sample in a study of blood T cell repertoires in COVID-19. Method: immunoSEQ multiplex PCR; TCRdb's copy keeps in-frame clones and lacks some. The repertoire holds about 230,000 clones, 75% to 85% seen once, with around 2.4% in the top ten. The sequencing input was peripheral blood. These TCRs come from a man aged 40-49 years who had recovered from COVID-19. CDR3s include the opening cysteine and the closing phenylalanine or tryptophan. A D gene is named only where the DNA matches it firmly. Size is omitted from some rows. Given values are once, few, many or a class for expanded clones.

CDR3 DNA: TGTGCCAGTAGTATCGGGGAGGGTGTCTATAGCAATCAGCCCCAGCATTTT; CDR3 protein: CASSIGEGVYSNQPQHF; V gene: TRBV19; J gene: TRBJ1-5; clone size: .; D gene: .
CDR3 DNA: TGTGCCAGTAGTATACGTAGCGGGCAGGGAGAGACCCAGTACTTC; CDR3 protein: CASSIRSGQGETQYF; V gene: TRBV19; J gene: TRBJ2-5; clone size: .; D gene: TRBD2
CDR3 DNA: TGTGCCTGGAGTGCCACGGTGAACACTGAAGCTTTCTTT; CDR3 protein: CAWSATVNTEAFF; V gene: TRBV30; J gene: TRBJ1-1; clone size: .; D gene: .
CDR3 DNA: TGTGCCAGCAGCAACGCGCGGACAGAGCGATTCTACGAGCAGTACTTC; CDR3 protein: CASSNARTERFYEQYF; V gene: TRBV21-1; J gene: TRBJ2-7; clone size: once; D gene: .
CDR3 DNA: TGTGCCAGCAGTCTTAGGACAGGGCTTGTCCAAGAGACCCAGTACTTC; CDR3 protein: CASSLRTGLVQETQYF; V gene: TRBV6-6; J gene: TRBJ2-5; clone size: .; D gene: TRBD1
CDR3 DNA: TGTGCCAGCAGCTTGGATGGCAGGCCCAACTATGGCTACACCTTC; CDR3 protein: CASSLDGRPNYGYTF; V gene: TRBV5-4; J gene: TRBJ1-2; clone size: .; D gene: .
CDR3 DNA: TGTGCCAGCAGCAGCAAAGGGACGGAGGGCTATGGCTACACCTTC; CDR3 protein: CASSSKGTEGYGYTF; V gene: TRBV5-6; J gene: TRBJ1-2; clone size: .; D gene: .
CDR3 DNA: TGTGCCAGCAGCCTGAGGTGGGAAATAGAGGGTTATGGCTACACCTTC; CDR3 protein: CASSLRWEIEGYGYTF; V gene: TRBV5-6; J gene: TRBJ1-2; clone size: .; D gene: .
CDR3 DNA: TGTGCCATCAGTGAGTCGCCCTCGGCAGATACGCAGTATTTT; CDR3 protein: CAISESPSADTQYF; V gene: TRBV10-3; J gene: TRBJ2-3; clone size: few; D gene: .
CDR3 DNA: TGTGCCAGCAGCGTTAGCGGGAACGCCCAGCAGTTCTTC; CDR3 protein: CASSVSGNAQQFF; V gene: TRBV9; J gene: TRBJ2-1; clone size: .; D gene: TRBD2
CDR3 DNA: TGTGCCAGCAGCTCTAACACTGAAGCTTTCTTT; CDR3 protein: CASSSNTEAFF; V gene: TRBV5-4; J gene: TRBJ1-1; clone size: .; D gene: .
CDR3 DNA: TGCGCCAGCAGCCGAGAGACAGGGGCTAACTATGGCTACACCTTC; CDR3 protein: CASSRETGANYGYTF; V gene: TRBV4-3; J gene: TRBJ1-2; clone size: .; D gene: TRBD1
CDR3 DNA: TGTGCCAGCAGCCCCTCAACAGGGTTCACCGGGGAGCTGTTTTTT; CDR3 protein: CASSPSTGFTGELFF; V gene: TRBV5-6; J gene: TRBJ2-2; clone size: .; D gene: .
CDR3 DNA: TGTGCCACCAGCAGAGATAGTCGAGGACAGGGTCTCATGAACACTGAAGCTTTCTTT; CDR3 protein: CATSRDSRGQGLMNTEAFF; V gene: TRBV15; J gene: TRBJ1-1; clone size: .; D gene: TRBD1
CDR3 DNA: TGTGCCAGCAGCGTCAGCGACAGGGTCGAGGATGGCTACACCTTC; CDR3 protein: CASSVSDRVEDGYTF; V gene: TRBV9; J gene: TRBJ1-2; clone size: many; D gene: TRBD1
CDR3 DNA: TGTGCCAGCAGCTTCCTCGGCCCCCGGGGTTCCTACGAGCAGTACTTC; CDR3 protein: CASSFLGPRGSYEQYF; V gene: TRBV5-6; J gene: TRBJ2-7; clone size: .; D gene: .
CDR3 DNA: TGTGCCAGCAGTGACCAAGACAGGGGGGTTAATGAGCAGTTCTTC; CDR3 protein: CASSDQDRGVNEQFF; V gene: TRBV27; J gene: TRBJ2-1; clone size: .; D gene: TRBD1
CDR3 DNA: TGTGCCAGCAGCCTACAGGGCTATGGCTACACCTTC; CDR3 protein: CASSLQGYGYTF; V gene: TRBV7-2; J gene: TRBJ1-2; clone size: .; D gene: .
CDR3 DNA: TGTGCCAGCAGTTATTCCGGCGGGAACACCGGGGAGCTGTTTTTT; CDR3 protein: CASSYSGGNTGELFF; V gene: TRBV6-2/TRBV6-3; J gene: TRBJ2-2; clone size: .; D gene: .
CDR3 DNA: TGTGCCAGCAGCGTAGCCGGGACAGAGTACTACGAGCAGTACTTC; CDR3 protein: CASSVAGTEYYEQYF; V gene: TRBV9; J gene: TRBJ2-7; clone size: .; D gene: TRBD1
CDR3 DNA: TGTGCCACCAGCGGGAACAGGGGGCAGCCCCAGCATTTT; CDR3 protein: CATSGNRGQPQHF; V gene: TRBV15; J gene: TRBJ1-5; clone size: .; D gene: TRBD1
CDR3 DNA: TGTGCCATCAATTCGGGACAGGGAGCCCATGGCTACACCTTC; CDR3 protein: CAINSGQGAHGYTF; V gene: TRBV10-3; J gene: TRBJ1-2; clone size: .; D gene: TRBD1